Each of the 10 T cell receptor beta chains below was sequenced from the same sample in a study of early T cells in non-severe SARS-CoV-2 infection. TCRdb re-derived calls from the 5' RACE reads in MiXCR, one entry per CDR3 protein. The top ten clones hold around 16% of a sample with about 77,000 distinct CDR3 sequences, less than 15% of them seen once. Sequencing used whole blood, obtained at baseline. The receptors come from an adult who was a healthcare worker with PCR-confirmed SARS-CoV-2 infection or an uninfected control (not recorded which). The donor label of this sample is uncertain.

The genes are TRBV5-1 and TRBJ2-3; the D is unclear. Germline V gives CDR1 SGHRS, CDR2 YFSETQ. CDR3 length equals 12 residues. V dropped 0 bases and J dropped 5 bases, with 4 bases sitting between them. CDR3: CASSLVRDTQYF. CDR3 nucleotides: TGCGCCAGCAGCTTGGTAAGAGATACGCAGTATTTT.

At least ten counts were recorded for this clonotype. This chain links TRBV12-3 or TRBV12-4 with TRBJ1-2; TRBD1 aligns across 9 bases. Trimming at V came to 6 bases and at J to 7 bases, leaving 3 bases not matched to a gene. CDR3 size: 12 residues. The CDR3 spells CASSLQGAGYTF. The CDR3 DNA reads TGTGCCAGCAGCTTACAGGGGGCTGGCTACACCTTC.

This chain uses TRBV7-2 with TRBJ1-3; D is ambiguous. V lost 1 base to trimming and J lost 14 bases, with 24 bases between them. The germline V gene has CDR1 SGHTA and CDR2 FQGNSA. The CDR3 sequence is 16 residues long. This CDR3 is CASSLDRISNRASLYF. The CDR3 bases are TGTGCCAGCAGCTTAGATCGCATTTCCAACCGCGCAAGCTTATATTTT. The full variable domain, rest sourced from reference TRBV7-2 and TRBJ1-3, is GAGVSQSPSNKVTEKGKDVELRCDPISGHTALYWYRQSLGQGLEFLIYFQGNSAPDKSGLPSDRFSAERTGGSVSTLTIQRTQQEDSAVYLCASSLDRISNRASLYFGEGSWLTVV.

This chain connects TRBV4-1 to TRBJ1-1; the D gene is possibly TRBD1 (5 bases). The V and J ends lost 0 bases and 1 base respectively, with 21 bases between them. CDR1 MGHRA and CDR2 YSYEKL come from the germline V gene. The CDR3 is 19 residues long. In nucleotides, the CDR3 is TGCGCCAGCAGCCAAGACTCTCTTCGGGGGGTTACCGCGAACACTGAAGCTTTCTTT. Protein sequence: CASSQDSLRGVTANTEAFF.

V and J are TRBV25-1 and TRBJ2-2; 10 nucleotides agree with TRBD1. Germline V gives CDR1 MGHDK, CDR2 SYGVNS. With V trimmed by 3 bases and J by 0 bases, 13 bases remained unmatched. CDR3 length equals 20 residues. Here the CDR3 reads CASSENYGTGDSSNTGELFF. The CDR3 DNA follows: TGTGCCAGCAGTGAGAACTACGGGACAGGGGATAGCTCGAACACCGGGGAGCTGTTTTTT.

This clonotype was detected ten times or more. The chain carries TRBV7-9 and TRBJ2-2; TRBD2 matches at 11 bases. The V gene's germline CDR1 is SEHNR and CDR2 FQNEAQ (reference sequence). The CDR3 is 14 residues long. V trimming: 5 bases; J trimming: 6 bases; junction bases outside the gene matches: 2. CDR3 residues: CASSLGLAAGELFF. DNA for the CDR3: TGTGCCAGCAGCCTGGGACTAGCGGCCGGGGAGCTGTTTTTT.

The rearrangement joins TRBV10-3 to TRBJ2-5, with TRBD1 matching 8 bases. CDR3 length: 14 residues. Per the germline V gene, CDR1 is ENHRY and CDR2 is SYGVKD. Trimming at V came to 2 bases and at J to 6 bases, leaving 5 bases not matched to a gene. Here the CDR3 DNA reads TGTGCCATCAGTGAGAGCGACAGGGGTCAGACCCAGTACTTC. Amino acid sequence: CAISESDRGQTQYF.

This clonotype was detected many times. The chain carries TRBV12-3 or TRBV12-4 and TRBJ1-2, with TRBD1 matching over 7 bases. Losses at the gene ends were 6 bases for V and 4 bases for J; bases not matched to a gene: 5. This CDR3 region has 13 residues. The CDR3 protein is CASSHRDSYGYTF. The CDR3 nucleotides are TGTGCCAGCAGCCACCGGGACAGCTATGGCTACACCTTC.

This chain uses TRBV9 with TRBJ2-3; 9 nucleotides align to TRBD2. This CDR3 comprises 16 residues. Per germline, CDR1 SGDLS and CDR2 YYNGEE. V shed 3 bases, J shed 5 bases, and the junction held 10 bases outside the gene matches. CDR3 DNA sequence: TGTGCCAGCAGCGACCGACTAGCGGAAATTAAAGATACGCAGTATTTT. The encoded protein is CASSDRLAEIKDTQYF.

The rearrangement links TRBV18 to TRBJ1-1; D remains ambiguous. CDR3 length: 14 residues. From germline, CDR1 is KGHSH and CDR2 LQKENI. Deletions cut 0 bases from V and 3 bases from J, with 8 bases between. The DNA for the CDR3 is TGTGCCAGCTCACCACCGGGTCTGTACACTGAAGCTTTCTTT. The encoded protein is CASSPPGLYTEAFF. The full variable domain, completed using reference TRBV18 and TRBJ1-1, is NAGVMQNPRHLVRRRGQEARLRCSPMKGHSHVYWYRQLPEEGLKFMVYLQKENIIDESGMPKERFSAEFPKEGPSILRIQQVVRGDSAAYFCASSPPGLYTEAFFGQGTRLTVV.